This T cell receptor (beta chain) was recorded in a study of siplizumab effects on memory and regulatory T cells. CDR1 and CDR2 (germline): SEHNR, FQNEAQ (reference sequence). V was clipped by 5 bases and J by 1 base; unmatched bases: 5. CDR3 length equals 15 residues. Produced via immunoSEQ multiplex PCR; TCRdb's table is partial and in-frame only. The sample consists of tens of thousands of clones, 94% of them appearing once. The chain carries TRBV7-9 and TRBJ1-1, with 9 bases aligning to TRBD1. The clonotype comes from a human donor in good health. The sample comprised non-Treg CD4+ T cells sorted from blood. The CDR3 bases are TGTGCCAGCAGCCGGACAGGGGCCGGGAACACTGAAGCTTTCTTT. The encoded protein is CASSRTGAGNTEAFF.